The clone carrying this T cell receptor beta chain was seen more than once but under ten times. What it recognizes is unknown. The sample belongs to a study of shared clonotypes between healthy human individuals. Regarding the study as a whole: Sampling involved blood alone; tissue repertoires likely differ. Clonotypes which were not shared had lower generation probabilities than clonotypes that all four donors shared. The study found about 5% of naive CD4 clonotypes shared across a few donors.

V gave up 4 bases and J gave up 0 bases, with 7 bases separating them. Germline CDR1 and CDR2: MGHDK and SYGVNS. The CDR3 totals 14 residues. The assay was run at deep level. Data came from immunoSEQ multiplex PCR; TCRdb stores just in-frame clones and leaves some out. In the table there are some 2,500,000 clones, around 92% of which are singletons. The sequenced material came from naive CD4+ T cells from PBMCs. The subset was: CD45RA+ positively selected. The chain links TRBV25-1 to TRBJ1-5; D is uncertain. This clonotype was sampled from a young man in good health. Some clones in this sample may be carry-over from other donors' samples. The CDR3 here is CASSAVHSNQPQHF. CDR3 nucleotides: TGTGCCAGCAGTGCCGTACATAGCAATCAGCCCCAGCATTTT.